The clone carrying this T cell receptor beta chain has just one count. Its antigen is not known. Per the germline V gene, CDR1 is LNHDA and CDR2 is SQIVND (reference sequence). V shed 7 bases and J 4 bases; nucleotides not matched to a gene: 9. CDR3 length equals 15 residues. Clones were sequenced by immunoSEQ multiplex PCR, and TCRdb holds only the in-frame ones, with some missing. The sample includes 150,000 to 200,000 clones, 88% of them seen just once. This record comes from a study of T cell responses to AZD1222 COVID-19 vaccine. Study outcomes and limitations: Repertoire sampling was restricted to post-peak T cell response timepoints. The sample set comprised mostly white British donors with more females, and clonal diversity was possibly underestimated. Increases in Spike-specific TCR breadth and depth were seen after two AZD1222 doses.

V usage is TRBV19 and J usage is TRBJ2-1, with 8 positions matching TRBD2. The sequencing here drew on peripheral blood, taken 28 days after the second AZD1222 dose. The receptor's source is an adult who received the AZD1222 COVID-19 vaccine. Here the CDR3 reads CASTLTGGVYNEQFF. The CDR3 nucleotides read TGTGCCAGTACCTTAACGGGAGGGGTGTACAATGAGCAGTTCTTC.